The T cell receptor (beta chain) described here comes from a study of radiotherapy plus CTLA-4 blockade in lung cancer. Only in-frame clones appear in the TCRdb table, and some are missing; sequencing was by immunoSEQ multiplex PCR. The sample has 80,000 to 100,000 clones, roughly 74% seen once. The CDR3 runs 16 residues. V was shortened by 0 bases and J by 6 bases, with 15 bases between the two germline ends. In germline, CDR1 is MNHNY, CDR2 SVGAGI (reference sequence). The chain uses TRBV6-6 and TRBJ1-5; D is uncertain. Sequences were derived from peripheral blood, sampled from a patient treated with radiotherapy plus ipilimumab. The sequence derives from a human donor with non-small cell lung cancer who had a partial response to radiotherapy plus ipilimumab. Some clones in this sample may be carry-over from other donors' samples. The CDR3 spells CASSYSGGGRSQPQHF. The DNA of the CDR3 is TGTGCCAGCAGTTACTCGGGTGGAGGGAGGTCTCAGCCCCAGCATTTT.